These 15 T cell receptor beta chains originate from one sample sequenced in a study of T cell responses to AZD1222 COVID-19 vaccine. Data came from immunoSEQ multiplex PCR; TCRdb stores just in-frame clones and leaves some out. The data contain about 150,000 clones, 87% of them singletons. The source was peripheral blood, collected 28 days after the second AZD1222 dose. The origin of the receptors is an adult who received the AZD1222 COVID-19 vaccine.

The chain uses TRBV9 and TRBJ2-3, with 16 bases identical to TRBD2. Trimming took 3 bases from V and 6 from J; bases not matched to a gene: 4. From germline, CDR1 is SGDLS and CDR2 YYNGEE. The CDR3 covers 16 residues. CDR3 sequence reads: CASSAGTSGRGDTQYF. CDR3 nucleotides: TGTGCCAGCAGCGCCGGGACTAGCGGGAGGGGGGATACGCAGTATTTT.

CDR3 sequence (DNA): TGTGCCAGCAGCTTTGTAGACGGCAATGAGCAGTTCTTC. This codes for CASSFVDGNEQFF. The rearrangement uses TRBV7-6 and TRBJ2-1, with D hard to call. CDR3 length: 13 residues. V lost 3 bases and J lost 6, with 9 bases in between. CDR1 is SGHVS, CDR2 FNYEAQ, per germline.

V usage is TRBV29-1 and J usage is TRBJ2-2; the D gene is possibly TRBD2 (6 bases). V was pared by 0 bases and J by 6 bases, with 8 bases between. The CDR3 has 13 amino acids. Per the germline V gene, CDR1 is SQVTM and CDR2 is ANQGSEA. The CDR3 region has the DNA TGCAGCGTTGAAGACGGGGGATCCGGGGAGCTGTTTTTT. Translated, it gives CSVEDGGSGELFF.

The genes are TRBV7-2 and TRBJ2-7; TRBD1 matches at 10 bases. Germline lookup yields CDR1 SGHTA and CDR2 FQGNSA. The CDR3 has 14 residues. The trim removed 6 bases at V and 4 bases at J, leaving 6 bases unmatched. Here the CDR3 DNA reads TGTGCCAGCAGACCCGGACAGGGGGGGTACGAGCAGTACTTC. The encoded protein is CASRPGQGGYEQYF.

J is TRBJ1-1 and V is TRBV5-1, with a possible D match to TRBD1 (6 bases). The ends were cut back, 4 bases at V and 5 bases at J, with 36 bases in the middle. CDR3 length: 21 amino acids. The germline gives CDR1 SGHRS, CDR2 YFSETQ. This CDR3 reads CASSPIGGNSPTGTPRTEAFF. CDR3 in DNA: TGCGCCAGCAGCCCGATAGGGGGAAACAGTCCGACGGGGACTCCCCGGACTGAAGCTTTCTTT.

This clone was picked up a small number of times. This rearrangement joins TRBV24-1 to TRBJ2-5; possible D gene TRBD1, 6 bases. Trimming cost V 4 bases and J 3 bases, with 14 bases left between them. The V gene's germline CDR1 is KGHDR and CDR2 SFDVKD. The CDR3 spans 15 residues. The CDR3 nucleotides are TGTGCCACCAGTGACCCCGACAGGTTCGAAGAGACCCAGTACTTC. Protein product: CATSDPDRFEETQYF.

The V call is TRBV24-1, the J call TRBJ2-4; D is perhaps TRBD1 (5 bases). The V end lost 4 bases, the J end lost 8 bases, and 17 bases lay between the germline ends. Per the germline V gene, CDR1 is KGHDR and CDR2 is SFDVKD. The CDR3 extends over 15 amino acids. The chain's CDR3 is CATSDPMGPQDIQYF. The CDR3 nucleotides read TGTGCCACCAGTGACCCAATGGGGCCTCAGGACATTCAGTACTTC.

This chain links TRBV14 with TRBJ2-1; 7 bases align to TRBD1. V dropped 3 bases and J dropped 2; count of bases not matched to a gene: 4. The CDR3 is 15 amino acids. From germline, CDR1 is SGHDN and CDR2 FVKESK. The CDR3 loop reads CASSHITGAYNEQFF. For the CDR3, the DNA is TGTGCCAGCAGCCATATAACAGGGGCCTACAATGAGCAGTTCTTC.

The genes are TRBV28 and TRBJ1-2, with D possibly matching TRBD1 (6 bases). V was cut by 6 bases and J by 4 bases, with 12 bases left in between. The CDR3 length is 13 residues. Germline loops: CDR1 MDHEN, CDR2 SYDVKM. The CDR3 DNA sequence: TGTGCCAGCAGAGGGGGGGAGATCTATGGCTACACCTTC. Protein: CASRGGEIYGYTF.

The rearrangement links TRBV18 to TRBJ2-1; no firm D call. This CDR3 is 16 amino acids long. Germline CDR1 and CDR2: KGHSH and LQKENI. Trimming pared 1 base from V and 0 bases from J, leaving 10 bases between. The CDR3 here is CASSPLPTSSYNEQFF. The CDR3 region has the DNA TGTGCCAGCTCACCACTACCGACAAGCTCCTACAATGAGCAGTTCTTC.

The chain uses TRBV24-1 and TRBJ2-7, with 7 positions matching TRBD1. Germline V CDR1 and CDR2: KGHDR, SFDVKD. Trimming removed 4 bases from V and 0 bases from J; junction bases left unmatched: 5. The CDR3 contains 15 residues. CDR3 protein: CATSEKGANSYEQYF. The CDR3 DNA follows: TGTGCCACCAGTGAGAAGGGGGCCAACTCCTACGAGCAGTACTTC.

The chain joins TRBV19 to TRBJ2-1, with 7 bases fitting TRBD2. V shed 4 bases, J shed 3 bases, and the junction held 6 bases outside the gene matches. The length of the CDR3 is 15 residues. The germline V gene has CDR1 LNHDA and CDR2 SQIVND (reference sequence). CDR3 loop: CASSSGSQIYNEQFF. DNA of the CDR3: TGTGCCAGTAGTAGCGGGAGTCAGATCTACAATGAGCAGTTCTTC.

CDR3 in amino acids: CATSDTGTPQLEQFF. In nucleotides, the CDR3 is TGTGCCACCAGTGACACCGGGACCCCGCAATTGGAGCAGTTCTTC. The chain uses TRBV24-1 and TRBJ2-1; D may correspond to TRBD1 or TRBD2 (5 bases each). This CDR3 contains 15 residues. The germline V and J ends were trimmed by 4 bases and 10 bases, with 19 bases remaining between them. CDR1 and CDR2 (germline): KGHDR, SFDVKD.

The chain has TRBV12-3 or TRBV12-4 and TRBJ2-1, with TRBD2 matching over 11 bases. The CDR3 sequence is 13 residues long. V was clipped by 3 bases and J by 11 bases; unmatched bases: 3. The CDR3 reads CASSLTSGEKQFF. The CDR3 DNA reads TGTGCCAGCAGTTTGACTAGCGGGGAAAAGCAGTTCTTC.

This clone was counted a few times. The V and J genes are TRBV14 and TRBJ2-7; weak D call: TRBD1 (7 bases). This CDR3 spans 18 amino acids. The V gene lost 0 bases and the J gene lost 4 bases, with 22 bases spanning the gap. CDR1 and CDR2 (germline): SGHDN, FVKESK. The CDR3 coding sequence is TGTGCCAGCAGCCAAGAGGCAGGGGGGATCCAAAAGGGTTACGAGCAGTACTTC. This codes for CASSQEAGGIQKGYEQYF.